This passage covers 25 T cell receptor beta chains from one sample sequenced in a study of T cell changes during pregnancy in multiple sclerosis. Clones were sequenced by immunoSEQ multiplex PCR, and TCRdb holds only the in-frame ones, with some missing. The data hold 65,000 to 90,000 clones, with around 94% observed a single time. Source: peripheral blood, taken before pregnancy. These receptors came from a female donor with multiple sclerosis, enrolled in a pregnancy study.

V is TRBV7-3 and J is TRBJ2-7; 9 nucleotides line up with TRBD2. Germline CDR1 is SGHTA and CDR2 is FQGTGA. This CDR3 comprises 15 residues. The trim removed 2 bases at V and 9 bases at J, leaving 11 bases unmatched. Here the CDR3 DNA reads TGTGCCAGCAGCTTAGCGGGTGATAGCGGGAGTGTGCAGTACTTC. Translating it yields CASSLAGDSGSVQYF. The full variable domain, completed using reference TRBV7-3 and TRBJ2-7, is GAGVSQTPSNKVTEKGKYVELRCDPISGHTALYWYRQSLGQGPEFLIYFQGTGAADDSGLPNDRFFAVRPEGSVSTLKIQRTERGDSAVYLCASSLAGDSGSVQYFGPGTRLTVT.

V is TRBV27 and J is TRBJ2-3; D not certain. Trimming removed 4 bases from V and 0 bases from J, with 17 bases in between. Germline V gives CDR1 MNHEY, CDR2 SMNVEV (reference sequence). The CDR3 length is 17 residues. The CDR3 is CASSYLLPTSSTDTQYF. The CDR3 DNA sequence: TGTGCCAGCAGTTATCTACTCCCTACCTCTAGCACAGATACGCAGTATTTT.

Only one count was recorded for this clone. This chain links TRBV25-1 with TRBJ2-1, with 9 bases lining up with TRBD2. This CDR3 spans 16 amino acids. Germline loops: CDR1 MGHDK, CDR2 SYGVNS. V was clipped by 1 base and J by 9 bases; unmatched bases: 10. The CDR3 reads CASSESLAGGPREQFF. The DNA for the CDR3 is TGTGCCAGCAGTGAATCCCTCGCGGGAGGGCCTCGTGAGCAGTTCTTC. Complete variable domain (other parts from reference TRBV25-1 and TRBJ2-1): EADIYQTPRYLVIGTGKKITLECSQTMGHDKMYWYQQDPGMELHLIHYSYGVNSTEKGDLSSESTVSRIRTEHFPLTLESARPSHTSQYLCASSESLAGGPREQFFGPGTRLTVL.

V gene TRBV2 combines with J gene TRBJ2-5; 7 nucleotides match TRBD1. The CDR3 consists of 13 residues. In germline, CDR1 is SNHLY, CDR2 FYNNEI. The junction had 6 bases not matched to a gene; V was cut back by 6 bases and J by 5 bases. The CDR3 protein is CASRPRGLETQYF. The CDR3 DNA is TGTGCCAGCAGACCAAGGGGGCTGGAGACCCAGTACTTC.

The count of this clone is one. V and J are TRBV28 and TRBJ2-7, with 11 bases that match TRBD2. Germline CDR1 is MDHEN and CDR2 is SYDVKM. The ends lost 6 bases at V and 4 bases at J; junction bases unmatched: 11. CDR3 length: 16 amino acids. Here the CDR3 DNA reads TGTGCCAGCAGCTCTTCTAGCGGGAGGAAGGGATACGAGCAGTACTTC. It is translated as CASSSSSGRKGYEQYF.

This chain links TRBV9 with TRBJ2-7, with D possibly matching TRBD1 (6 bases). The V gene's germline CDR1 is SGDLS and CDR2 YYNGEE. The CDR3 is made up of 14 amino acids. The V and J ends lost 4 bases and 1 base respectively, with 12 bases between them. CDR3 in amino acids: CASSLTGTSYEQYF. The CDR3 nucleotides are TGTGCCAGCAGCTTAACCGGGACATCCTACGAGCAGTACTTC.

This clone came up once. The chain couples TRBV4-3 to TRBJ2-7; maybe TRBD2 (6 bases). V lost 1 base and J lost 0, with 10 bases in between. The CDR3 is made up of 15 amino acids. The germline V gene encodes CDR1 LGHNA and CDR2 YSLEER. CDR3 coding DNA: TGCGCCAGCAGCCAAGGGGGGACTGACTCCTACGAGCAGTACTTC. Protein product: CASSQGGTDSYEQYF.

This sequence joins TRBV7-9 and TRBJ2-3; possibly TRBD1 for D (6 bases). The V and J ends lost 8 bases and 2 bases respectively, with 23 bases between them. The CDR3 length is 17 residues. CDR1 and CDR2 (germline): SEHNR, FQNEAQ (reference sequence). The CDR3 loop is CASRGGGNGINTDTQYF. In nucleotides, the CDR3 is TGTGCCAGCCGTGGGGGCGGAAACGGAATAAACACAGATACGCAGTATTTT.

The CDR3 region has the DNA TGTGCCAGTTCTAGCGGGGGATCCTACGAGCAGTACTTC. This sequence encodes CASSSGGSYEQYF. V usage is TRBV19 and J usage is TRBJ2-7, with TRBD2 identical over 10 bases. The CDR3 covers 13 residues. After removal of 8 bases from V and 1 base from J, the junction contained 2 bases not matched to a gene. CDR1 and CDR2 from the germline V gene are LNHDA and SQIVND (reference sequence).

V usage is TRBV11-3 and J usage is TRBJ2-5; a weak D match, TRBD1 (6 bases). CDR1 is SGHNT and CDR2 is YENEEA in the germline V gene. The CDR3 runs to 15 residues. The V end lost 0 bases, the J end lost 4 bases, and 12 bases lay between the germline ends. As DNA, the CDR3 is TGTGCCAGCAGCTTAGATTCTACAGGGCCAGAGACCCAGTACTTC. Translated: CASSLDSTGPETQYF.

The CDR3 sequence: CASIGGSYNEQFF. CDR3 coding DNA: TGTGCCAGCATCGGGGGTTCCTACAATGAGCAGTTCTTC. The chain couples TRBV6-5 to TRBJ2-1; tentatively, D is TRBD2 (6 bases). Germline V gene sequence: CDR1 MNHEY, CDR2 SVGAGI. This CDR3 contains 13 residues. V lost 7 bases and J 1 base, leaving 8 bases between the germline ends.

This clone appeared once. The chain has TRBV7-3 and TRBJ2-3, with 9 bases matching TRBD2. The length of the CDR3 is 16 residues. Unmatched junction bases numbered 7, after V lost 2 bases and J lost 4 bases. Per germline, CDR1 SGHTA and CDR2 FQGTGA. CDR3 sequence: CASSLSSGRTPDTQYF. CDR3 bases: TGTGCCAGCAGCTTATCGAGCGGGAGGACCCCAGATACGCAGTATTTT.

The rearrangement links TRBV19 to TRBJ2-1; 8 bases align to TRBD2. The CDR3 extends over 15 amino acids. In germline, CDR1 is LNHDA, CDR2 SQIVND (reference sequence). The V and J ends lost 4 bases and 8 bases, in that order; junction bases with no gene match: 10. In DNA form, the CDR3 reads TGTGCCAGTAGTAGGAGCGGGAGCTCCTGGGATGAGCAGTTCTTC. This translates into CASSRSGSSWDEQFF. The full variable domain, in which reference TRBV19 and TRBJ2-1 provide the parts outside the CDR3, is DGGITQSPKYLFRKEGQNVTLSCEQNLNHDAMYWYRQDPGQGLRLIYYSQIVNDFQKGDIAEGYSVSREKKESFPLTVTSAQKNPTAFYLCASSRSGSSWDEQFFGPGTRLTVL.

This clone was recorded only once. The chain recombines TRBV19 with TRBJ1-1; TRBD1 matches at 12 bases. CDR3 length equals 15 residues. J gave up 7 bases and V 0 bases, and 3 bases lay outside the gene matches. Germline CDR1 and CDR2: LNHDA and SQIVND (reference sequence). CDR3 amino acids: CASSIDGTGGGEAFF. In DNA form, the CDR3 reads TGTGCCAGTAGTATAGATGGGACAGGGGGCGGTGAAGCTTTCTTT.

V usage is TRBV6-6 and J usage is TRBJ2-1, with D uncertain. The CDR3 totals 11 residues. The V and J ends lost 6 bases and 7 bases respectively, with 7 bases between them. Germline CDR1 MNHNY, CDR2 SVGAGI (reference sequence). CDR3 in amino acids: CASSPRNEQFF. In DNA, the CDR3 is TGTGCCAGCAGCCCCCGGAATGAGCAGTTCTTC.

The chain carries TRBV18 and TRBJ2-5; D is possibly TRBD1 (6 bases). Germline assignment: CDR1 KGHSH and CDR2 LQKENI. Trimming left V 5 bases short and J 5 bases short, with 21 bases between. The CDR3 runs to 16 residues. CDR3 region: CASSSLGHSPTETQYF. For the CDR3, the DNA is TGTGCCAGCTCATCCCTGGGACATTCCCCAACGGAGACCCAGTACTTC.

The chain uses TRBV18 and TRBJ1-1; 8 bases are shared with TRBD1. Germline CDR1 KGHSH, CDR2 LQKENI. The junction had 7 bases not matched to a gene; V was cut back by 6 bases and J by 4 bases. CDR3 size: 14 residues. In nucleotides, the CDR3 is TGTGCCAGCTCGCAAACAGGGGGGAGCACTGAAGCTTTCTTT. As protein: CASSQTGGSTEAFF.

V gene TRBV28 combines with J gene TRBJ2-1; unclear D gene. Germline values: CDR1 MDHEN, CDR2 SYDVKM. V gave up 7 bases and J gave up 5 bases, with 12 bases separating them. This CDR3 region has 13 residues. In DNA form, the CDR3 reads TGTGCCAGCACCTTTTTTGCGGACAATGAGCAGTTCTTC. Protein: CASTFFADNEQFF.

This clone was detected only once. The V call is TRBV29-1, the J call TRBJ2-7; D may be TRBD1 (6 bases). V lost 5 bases, J lost 3 bases, and 11 bases lay in between. The CDR3 runs to 12 residues. Germline V gene data show CDR1 as SQVTM and CDR2 as ANQGSEA. CDR3 sequence (DNA): TGCAGCGTTCGGACAGCAGACTACGAGCAGTACTTC. It translates to CSVRTADYEQYF.

The CDR3 sequence: CASASETQYF. As DNA, the CDR3 is TGTGCCAGCGCTAGCGAGACCCAGTACTTC. The J gene is TRBJ2-5, the V gene TRBV27; weak D call: TRBD2 (5 bases). From germline, CDR1 is MNHEY and CDR2 SMNVEV (reference sequence). The CDR3 length is 10 residues. Trimming cost V 8 bases and J 5 bases, with 6 bases left between them.

V and J are TRBV19 and TRBJ2-1; TRBD2 agrees at 14 bases. This CDR3 is 15 amino acids long. Germline V lookup: CDR1 LNHDA, CDR2 SQIVND (reference sequence). V lost 7 bases to trimming and J lost 7 bases; unmatched junction nucleotides: 6. The CDR3 sequence is CASTTGTSGRNEQFF. CDR3 in DNA: TGTGCCAGTACTACCGGGACTAGCGGGAGAAATGAGCAGTTCTTC.

The chain carries TRBV19 and TRBJ1-3; D remains ambiguous. Trimming shortened V by 1 base and J by 4 bases, and 14 bases separated the two germline ends. The CDR3 covers 16 residues. Germline V gives CDR1 LNHDA, CDR2 SQIVND (reference sequence). In DNA, the CDR3 is TGTGCCAGTAGTATAGCGGGGATTGGAGGAGGAAACACCATATATTTT. Protein product: CASSIAGIGGGNTIYF.

The rearrangement links TRBV2 to TRBJ1-4, with 9 positions matching TRBD1. Germline V lookup: CDR1 SNHLY, CDR2 FYNNEI. The CDR3 is 15 residues long. V lost 6 bases to trimming and J lost 8 bases; unmatched junction nucleotides: 10. CDR3 DNA: TGTGCCAGCAGCTATCCTGGGACAGGGACCGAAAAACTGTTTTTT. This codes for CASSYPGTGTEKLFF.

The sample holds one count of this clone. The CDR3 region has the DNA TGTGCCGGACCAATACAGGGTAACACAGATACGCAGTATTTT. This translates into CAGPIQGNTDTQYF. This chain joins TRBV7-9 and TRBJ2-3, with D perhaps matching TRBD1 (6 bases). This CDR3 has 14 residues. The germline V gene encodes CDR1 SEHNR and CDR2 FQNEAQ (reference sequence). Trimming took 11 bases from V and 2 from J, leaving 17 bases between them. The full variable domain, in which reference TRBV7-9 and TRBJ2-3 provide the parts outside the CDR3, is DTGVSQNPRHKITKRGQNVTFRCDPISEHNRLYWYRQTLGQGPEFLTYFQNEAQLEKSRLLSDRFSAERPKGSFSTLEIQRTEQGDSAMYLCAGPIQGNTDTQYFGPGTRLTVL.

V usage is TRBV7-2 and J usage is TRBJ2-1; tentative D call: TRBD2 (6 bases). V was cut by 5 bases and J by 10 bases, with 9 bases left in between. The CDR3 is 11 residues long. Germline assignment: CDR1 SGHTA and CDR2 FQGNSA. The CDR3 protein is CASSLSGEQFF. Here the CDR3 DNA reads TGTGCCAGCAGCCTTAGCGGAGAGCAGTTCTTC.